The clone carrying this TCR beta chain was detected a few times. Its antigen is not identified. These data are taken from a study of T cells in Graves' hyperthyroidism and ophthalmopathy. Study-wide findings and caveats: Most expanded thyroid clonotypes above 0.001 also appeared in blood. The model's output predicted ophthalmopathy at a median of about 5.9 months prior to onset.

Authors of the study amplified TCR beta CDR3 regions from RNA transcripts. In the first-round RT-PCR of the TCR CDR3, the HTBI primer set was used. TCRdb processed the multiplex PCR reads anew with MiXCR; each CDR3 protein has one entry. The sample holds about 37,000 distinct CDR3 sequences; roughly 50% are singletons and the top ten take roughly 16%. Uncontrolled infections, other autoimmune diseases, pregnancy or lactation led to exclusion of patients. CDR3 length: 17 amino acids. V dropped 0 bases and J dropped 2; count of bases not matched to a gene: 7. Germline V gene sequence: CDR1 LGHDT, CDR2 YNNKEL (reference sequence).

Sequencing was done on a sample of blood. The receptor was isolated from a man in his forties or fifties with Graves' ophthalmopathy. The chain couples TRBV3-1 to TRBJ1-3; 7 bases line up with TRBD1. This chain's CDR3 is CASSQDRTGNPGNTIYF. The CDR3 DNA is TGTGCCAGCAGCCAAGACCGGACAGGAAACCCTGGAAACACCATATATTTT.